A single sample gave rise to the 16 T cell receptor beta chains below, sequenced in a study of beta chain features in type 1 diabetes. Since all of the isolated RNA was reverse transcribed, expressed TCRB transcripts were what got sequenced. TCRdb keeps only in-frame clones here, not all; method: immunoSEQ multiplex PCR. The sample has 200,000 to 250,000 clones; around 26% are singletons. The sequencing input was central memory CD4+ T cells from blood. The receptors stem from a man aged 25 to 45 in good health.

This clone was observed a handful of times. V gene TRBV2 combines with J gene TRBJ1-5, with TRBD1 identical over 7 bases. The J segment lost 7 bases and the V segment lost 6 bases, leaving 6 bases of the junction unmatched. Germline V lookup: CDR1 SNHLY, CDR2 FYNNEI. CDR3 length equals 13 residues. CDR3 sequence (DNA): TGTGCCAGCAGAACAGGGGCGCGGCAGCCCCAGCATTTT. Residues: CASRTGARQPQHF.

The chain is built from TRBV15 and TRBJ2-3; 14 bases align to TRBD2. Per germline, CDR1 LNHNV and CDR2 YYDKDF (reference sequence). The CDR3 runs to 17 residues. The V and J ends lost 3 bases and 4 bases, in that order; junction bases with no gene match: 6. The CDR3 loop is CATSRGTSGSGADTQYF. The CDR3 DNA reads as TGTGCCACCAGCAGGGGGACTAGCGGGAGTGGCGCAGATACGCAGTATTTT.

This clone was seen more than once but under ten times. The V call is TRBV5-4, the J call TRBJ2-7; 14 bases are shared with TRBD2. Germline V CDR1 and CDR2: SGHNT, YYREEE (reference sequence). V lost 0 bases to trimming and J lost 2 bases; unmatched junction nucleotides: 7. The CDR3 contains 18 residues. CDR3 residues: CASSLGTSGRLEPYEQYF. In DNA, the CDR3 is TGTGCCAGCAGCTTGGGGACTAGCGGGAGGCTTGAACCCTACGAGCAGTACTTC.

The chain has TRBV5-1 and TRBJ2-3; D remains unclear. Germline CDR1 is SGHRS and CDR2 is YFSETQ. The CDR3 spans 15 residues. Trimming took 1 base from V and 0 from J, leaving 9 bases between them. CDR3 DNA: TGCGCCAGCAGCTTGTATGGCAAAAGCACAGATACGCAGTATTTT. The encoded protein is CASSLYGKSTDTQYF.

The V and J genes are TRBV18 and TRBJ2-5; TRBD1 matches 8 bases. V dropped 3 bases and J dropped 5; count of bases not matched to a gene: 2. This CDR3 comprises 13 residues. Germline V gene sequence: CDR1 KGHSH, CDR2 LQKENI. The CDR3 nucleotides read TGTGCCAGCTCACCCCGGGACAGGGAGACCCAGTACTTC. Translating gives CASSPRDRETQYF. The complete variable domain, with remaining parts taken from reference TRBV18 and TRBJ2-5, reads NAGVMQNPRHLVRRRGQEARLRCSPMKGHSHVYWYRQLPEEGLKFMVYLQKENIIDESGMPKERFSAEFPKEGPSILRIQQVVRGDSAAYFCASSPRDRETQYFGPGTRLLVL.

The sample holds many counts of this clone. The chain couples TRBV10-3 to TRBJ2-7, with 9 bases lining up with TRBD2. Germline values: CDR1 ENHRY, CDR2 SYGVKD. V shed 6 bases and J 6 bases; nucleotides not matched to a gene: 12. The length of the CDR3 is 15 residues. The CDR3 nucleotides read TGTGCCATCAGCCCTAGCGGGACTAGGGGTGGCGAGCAGTACTTC. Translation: CAISPSGTRGGEQYF.

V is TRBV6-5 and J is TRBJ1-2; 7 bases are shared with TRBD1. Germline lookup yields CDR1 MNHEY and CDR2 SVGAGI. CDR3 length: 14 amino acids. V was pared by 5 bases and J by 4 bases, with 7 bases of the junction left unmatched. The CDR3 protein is CASSLGQAPYGYTF. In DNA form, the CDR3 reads TGTGCCAGCAGTCTCGGACAGGCGCCCTATGGCTACACCTTC.

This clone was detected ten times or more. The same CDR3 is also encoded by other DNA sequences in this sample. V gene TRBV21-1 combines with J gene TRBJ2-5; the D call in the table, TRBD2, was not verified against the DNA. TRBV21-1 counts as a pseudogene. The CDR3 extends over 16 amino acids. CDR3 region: CASSKGGEKGDETQYF. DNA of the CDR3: TGTGCCAGCAGCAAAGGGGGGGAAAAGGGTGACGAGACCCAGTACTTC.

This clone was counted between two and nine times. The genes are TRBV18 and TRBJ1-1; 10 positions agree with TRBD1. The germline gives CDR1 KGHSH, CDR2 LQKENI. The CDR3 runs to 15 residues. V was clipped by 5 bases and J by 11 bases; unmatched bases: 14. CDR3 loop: CASSSGQGFTLGAFF. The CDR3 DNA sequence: TGTGCCAGCTCATCGGGACAGGGGTTCACCCTTGGGGCTTTCTTT.

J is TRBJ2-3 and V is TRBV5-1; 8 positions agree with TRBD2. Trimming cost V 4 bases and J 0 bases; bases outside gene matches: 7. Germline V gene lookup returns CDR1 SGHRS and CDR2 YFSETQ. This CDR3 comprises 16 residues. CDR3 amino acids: CASSLNLAGSTDTQYF. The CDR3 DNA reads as TGCGCCAGCAGCCTCAACTTAGCGGGGAGCACAGATACGCAGTATTTT.

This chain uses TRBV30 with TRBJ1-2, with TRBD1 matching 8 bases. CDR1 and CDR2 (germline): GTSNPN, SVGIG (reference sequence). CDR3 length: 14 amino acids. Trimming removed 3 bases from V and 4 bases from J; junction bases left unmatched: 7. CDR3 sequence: CAWSPTGGIYGYTF. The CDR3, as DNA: TGTGCCTGGAGCCCCACAGGGGGGATCTATGGCTACACCTTC.

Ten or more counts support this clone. CDR3 protein: CSVLTAYGYTF. In DNA form, the CDR3 reads TGCAGCGTCTTGACAGCCTATGGCTACACCTTC. The chain employs TRBV29-1 and TRBJ1-2; tentative D call: TRBD1 (5 bases). The V gene lost 6 bases and the J gene lost 4 bases, with 9 bases spanning the gap. The CDR3 runs 11 residues. Germline CDR1 reads SQVTM; CDR2 reads ANQGSEA.

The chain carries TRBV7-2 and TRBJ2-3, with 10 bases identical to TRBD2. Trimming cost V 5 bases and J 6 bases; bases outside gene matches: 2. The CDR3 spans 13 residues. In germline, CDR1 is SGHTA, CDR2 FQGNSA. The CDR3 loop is CASSKGLADTQYF. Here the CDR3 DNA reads TGTGCCAGCAGCAAGGGACTAGCGGATACGCAGTATTTT.

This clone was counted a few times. The CDR3 sequence is CASSLNRAGAGNTIYF. CDR3 nucleotides: TGTGCCAGCAGCTTAAATCGTGCAGGGGCTGGAAACACCATATATTTT. The gene calls are TRBV11-2 and TRBJ1-3; D is possibly TRBD1 (6 bases). Germline CDR1 SGHAT, CDR2 FQNNGV. The CDR3 totals 16 residues. V was shortened by 2 bases and J by 2 bases, with 13 bases between the two germline ends.

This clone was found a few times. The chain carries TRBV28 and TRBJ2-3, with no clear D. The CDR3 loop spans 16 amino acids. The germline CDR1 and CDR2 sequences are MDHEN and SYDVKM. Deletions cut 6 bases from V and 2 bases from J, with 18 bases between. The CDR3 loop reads CASSPLVFKDTDTQYF. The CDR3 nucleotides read TGTGCCAGCAGCCCATTAGTCTTCAAGGACACAGATACGCAGTATTTT.

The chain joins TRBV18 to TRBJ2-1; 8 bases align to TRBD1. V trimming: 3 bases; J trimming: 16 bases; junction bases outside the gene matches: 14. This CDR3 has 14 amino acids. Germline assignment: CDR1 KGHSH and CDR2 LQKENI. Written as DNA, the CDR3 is TGTGCCAGCTCACCCCCAGATAACAACAGGGGGGAATTCTTC. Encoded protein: CASSPPDNNRGEFF.